The TCR beta chain under discussion was sequenced for a study of T cells in Graves' hyperthyroidism and ophthalmopathy. Findings of the study overall: Ophthalmopathy, as predicted by the model, came a median around 6 months after the prediction.

There are 15 residues in the CDR3. V lost 2 bases to trimming and J lost 4 bases; unmatched junction nucleotides: 6. Germline CDR1 reads SNHLY; CDR2 reads FYNNEI. This clonotype was counted only a few times. Its antigen is not known. TCR beta CDR3 regions were amplified from RNA transcripts. HTBI primers were used for first-round RT-PCR of the TCR CDR3. TCRdb independently ran MiXCR on the multiplex PCR reads; one entry per CDR3 protein. The data contain about 150,000 distinct CDR3 sequences, over 20% of them singletons. This TCR was recovered from a woman between 45 and 65 years old with Graves' hyperthyroidism that later progressed to Graves' ophthalmopathy. The chain combines TRBV2 with TRBJ1-1; 8 bases fit TRBD1. Sequencing input: blood. The CDR3 DNA sequence: TGTGCCAGCAGTGAATTTACGACAGGGGTCACTGAAGCTTTCTTT. Translated, it gives CASSEFTTGVTEAFF.